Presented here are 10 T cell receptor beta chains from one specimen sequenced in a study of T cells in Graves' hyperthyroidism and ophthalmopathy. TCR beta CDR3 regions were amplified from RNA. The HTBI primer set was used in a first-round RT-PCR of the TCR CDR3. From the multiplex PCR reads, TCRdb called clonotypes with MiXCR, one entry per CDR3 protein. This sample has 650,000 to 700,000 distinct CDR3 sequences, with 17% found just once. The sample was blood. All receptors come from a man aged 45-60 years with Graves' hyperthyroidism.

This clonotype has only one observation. CDR3 protein: CASLRRLAQNTDTQYF. DNA of the CDR3: TGTGCCAGCCTCCGGAGACTAGCGCAAAACACAGATACGCAGTATTTT. J is TRBJ2-3 and V is TRBV6-2 or TRBV6-3; 8 bases match TRBD2. This CDR3 spans 16 amino acids. V shed 8 bases, J shed 2 bases, and the junction held 12 bases outside the gene matches. The germline V gene has CDR1 MNHEY and CDR2 SVGEGT.

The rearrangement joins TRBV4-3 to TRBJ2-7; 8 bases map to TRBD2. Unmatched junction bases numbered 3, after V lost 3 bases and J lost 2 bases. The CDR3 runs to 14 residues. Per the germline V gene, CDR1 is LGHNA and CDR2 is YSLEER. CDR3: CASSQIAGTYEQYF. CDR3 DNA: TGCGCCAGCAGCCAGATAGCGGGGACCTACGAGCAGTACTTC.

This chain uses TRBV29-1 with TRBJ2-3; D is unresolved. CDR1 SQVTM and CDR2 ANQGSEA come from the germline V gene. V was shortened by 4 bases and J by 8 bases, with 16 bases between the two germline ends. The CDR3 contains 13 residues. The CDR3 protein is CSVVGRIAGTQYF. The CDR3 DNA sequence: TGCAGCGTTGTGGGCAGGATAGCAGGTACGCAGTATTTT.

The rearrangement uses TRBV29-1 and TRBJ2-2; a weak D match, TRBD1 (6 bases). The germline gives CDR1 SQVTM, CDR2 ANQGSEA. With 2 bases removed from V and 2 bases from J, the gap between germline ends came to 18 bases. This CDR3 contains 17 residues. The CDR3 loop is CSVEMVQGHTNTGELFF. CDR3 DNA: TGCAGCGTTGAAATGGTTCAGGGACACACTAACACCGGGGAGCTGTTTTTT.

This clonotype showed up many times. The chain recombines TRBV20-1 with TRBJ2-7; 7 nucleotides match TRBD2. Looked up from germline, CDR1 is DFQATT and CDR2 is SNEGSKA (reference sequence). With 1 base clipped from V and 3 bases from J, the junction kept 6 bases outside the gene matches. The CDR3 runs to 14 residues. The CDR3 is CSARGGSGFYEQYF. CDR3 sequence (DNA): TGCAGTGCTAGAGGCGGTAGCGGGTTCTACGAGCAGTACTTC.

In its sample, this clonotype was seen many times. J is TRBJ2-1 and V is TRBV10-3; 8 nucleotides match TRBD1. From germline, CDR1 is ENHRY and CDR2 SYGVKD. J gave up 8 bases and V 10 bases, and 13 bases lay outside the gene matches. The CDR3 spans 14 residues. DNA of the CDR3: TGTGCCACCATGCCGGGACAGGTTTACGATGAGCAGTTCTTC. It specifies CATMPGQVYDEQFF.

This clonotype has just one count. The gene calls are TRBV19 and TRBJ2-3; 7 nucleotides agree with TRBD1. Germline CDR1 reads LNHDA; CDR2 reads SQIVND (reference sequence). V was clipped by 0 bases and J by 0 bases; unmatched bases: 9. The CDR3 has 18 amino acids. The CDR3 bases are TGTGCCAGTAGTATAGATCCAAGGGGGCCGGTGAGCACAGATACGCAGTATTTT. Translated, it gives CASSIDPRGPVSTDTQYF. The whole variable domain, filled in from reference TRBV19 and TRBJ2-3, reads DGGITQSPKYLFRKEGQNVTLSCEQNLNHDAMYWYRQDPGQGLRLIYYSQIVNDFQKGDIAEGYSVSREKKESFPLTVTSAQKNPTAFYLCASSIDPRGPVSTDTQYFGPGTRLTVL.

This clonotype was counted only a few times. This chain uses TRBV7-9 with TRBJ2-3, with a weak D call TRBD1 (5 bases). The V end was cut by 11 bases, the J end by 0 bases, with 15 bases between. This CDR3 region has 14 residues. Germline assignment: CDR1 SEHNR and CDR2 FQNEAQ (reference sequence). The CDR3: CAQRGGSSTDTQYF. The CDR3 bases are TGTGCCCAAAGGGGCGGTTCCAGCACAGATACGCAGTATTTT.

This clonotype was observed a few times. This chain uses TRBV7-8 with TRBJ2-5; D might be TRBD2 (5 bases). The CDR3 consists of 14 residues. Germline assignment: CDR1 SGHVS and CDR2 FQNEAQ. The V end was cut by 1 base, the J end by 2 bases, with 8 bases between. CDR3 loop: CASSLGQRQETQYF. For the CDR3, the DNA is TGTGCCAGCAGCTTAGGCCAGCGGCAAGAGACCCAGTACTTC. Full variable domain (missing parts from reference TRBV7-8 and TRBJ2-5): GAGVSQSPRYKVAKRGQDVALRCDPISGHVSLFWYQQALGQGPEFLTYFQNEAQLDKSGLPSDRFFAERPEGSVSTLKIQRTQQEDSAVYLCASSLGQRQETQYFGPGTRLLVL.

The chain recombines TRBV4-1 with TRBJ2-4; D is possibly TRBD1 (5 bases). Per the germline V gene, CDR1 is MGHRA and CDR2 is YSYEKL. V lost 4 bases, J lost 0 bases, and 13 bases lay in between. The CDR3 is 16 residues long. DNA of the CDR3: TGCGCCAGCAGCCCCCAGGGAATCCTAGCCAAAAACATTCAGTACTTC. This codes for CASSPQGILAKNIQYF.